This TCR beta chain was observed in a study of T cell repertoires in cytomegalovirus infection. One entry per CDR3 protein results from TCRdb running MiXCR on the reads. The sample yields about 770,000 distinct CDR3 sequences, about 29% seen once. With regard to this clonotype: Its antigen is currently unknown.

The source is a human donor in good health (CMV status not recorded). Some clones in this sample may be carry-over from other donors' samples. This material consisted of cultured CD8+ T cells from PBMCs, taken from culture after CMV antigen stimulation.

CDR3 in amino acids: CASSDTGTTEAFF. The CDR3, as DNA: TGTGCCAGCAGCGACACAGGGACGACTGAAGCTTTCTTT. The chain joins TRBV7-6 to TRBJ1-1; D perhaps matches TRBD1 (6 bases). The CDR3 contains 13 residues. Germline V gene sequence: CDR1 SGHVS, CDR2 FNYEAQ. Trimming stripped 5 bases from V and 5 bases from J, with 12 bases between.